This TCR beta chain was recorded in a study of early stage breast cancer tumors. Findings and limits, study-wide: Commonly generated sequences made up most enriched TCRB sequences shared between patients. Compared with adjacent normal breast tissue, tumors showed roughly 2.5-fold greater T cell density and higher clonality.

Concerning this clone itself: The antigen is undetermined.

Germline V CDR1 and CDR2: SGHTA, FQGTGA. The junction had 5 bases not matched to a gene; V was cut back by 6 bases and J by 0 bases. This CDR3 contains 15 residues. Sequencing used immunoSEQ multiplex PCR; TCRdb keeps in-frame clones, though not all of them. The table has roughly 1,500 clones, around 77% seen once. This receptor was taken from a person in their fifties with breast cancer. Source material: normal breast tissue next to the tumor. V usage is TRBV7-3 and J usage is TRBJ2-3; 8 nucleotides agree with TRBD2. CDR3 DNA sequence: TGTGCCAGCAGAAACGGGACTAGGAGCACAGATACGCAGTATTTT. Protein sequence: CASRNGTRSTDTQYF.